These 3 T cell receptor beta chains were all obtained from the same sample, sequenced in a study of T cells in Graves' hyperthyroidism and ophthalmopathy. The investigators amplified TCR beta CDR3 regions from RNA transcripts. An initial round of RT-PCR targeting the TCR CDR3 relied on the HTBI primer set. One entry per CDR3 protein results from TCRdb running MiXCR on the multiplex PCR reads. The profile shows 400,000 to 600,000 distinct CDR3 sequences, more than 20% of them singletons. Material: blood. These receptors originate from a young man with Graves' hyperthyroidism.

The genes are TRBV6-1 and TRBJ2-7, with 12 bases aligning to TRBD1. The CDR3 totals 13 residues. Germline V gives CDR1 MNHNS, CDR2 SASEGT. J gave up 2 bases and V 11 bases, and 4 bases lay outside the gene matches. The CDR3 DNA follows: TGTGCCGGCGGGACAGGGGGCCCCTACGAGCAGTACTTC. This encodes CAGGTGGPYEQYF.

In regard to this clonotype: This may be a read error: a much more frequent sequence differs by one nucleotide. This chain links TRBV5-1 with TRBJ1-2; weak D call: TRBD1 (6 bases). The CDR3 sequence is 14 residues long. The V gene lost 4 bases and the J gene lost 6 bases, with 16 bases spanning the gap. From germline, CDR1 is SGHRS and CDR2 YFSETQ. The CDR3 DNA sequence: TGCGCCAGCAGCAACTTACAGGGTCCCCATGGCTACACCTTC. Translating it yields CASSNLQGPHGYTF.

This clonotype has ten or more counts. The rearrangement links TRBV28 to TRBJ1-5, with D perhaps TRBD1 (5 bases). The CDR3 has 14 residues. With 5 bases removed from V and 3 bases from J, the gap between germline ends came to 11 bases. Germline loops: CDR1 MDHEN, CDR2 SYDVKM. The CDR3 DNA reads TGTGCCAGCAGTACCGGCAGGGCCAATCAGCCCCAGCATTTT. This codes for CASSTGRANQPQHF. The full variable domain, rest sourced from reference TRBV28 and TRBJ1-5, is DVKVTQSSRYLVKRTGEKVFLECVQDMDHENMFWYRQDPGLGLRLIYFSYDVKMKEKGDIPEGYSVSREKKERFSLILESASTNQTSMYLCASSTGRANQPQHFGDGTRLSIL.